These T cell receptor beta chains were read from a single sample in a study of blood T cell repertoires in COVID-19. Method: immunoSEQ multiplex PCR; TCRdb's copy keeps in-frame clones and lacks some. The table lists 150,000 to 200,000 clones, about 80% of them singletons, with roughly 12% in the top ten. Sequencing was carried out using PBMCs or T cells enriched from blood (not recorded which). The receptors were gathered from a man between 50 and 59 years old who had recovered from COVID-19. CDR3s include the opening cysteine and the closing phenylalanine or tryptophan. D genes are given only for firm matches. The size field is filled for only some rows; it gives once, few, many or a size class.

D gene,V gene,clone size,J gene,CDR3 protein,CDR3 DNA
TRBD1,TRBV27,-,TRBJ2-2,CASSLRGPGELFF,TGTGCCAGCAGTTTAAGGGGGCCCGGGGAGCTGTTTTTT
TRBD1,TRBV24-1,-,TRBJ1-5,CATSDPDTGTGWESNQPQHF,TGTGCCACCAGTGATCCAGATACCGGGACAGGGTGGGAAAGCAATCAGCCCCAGCATTTT
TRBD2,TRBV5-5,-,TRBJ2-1,CASSLLAGAYNEQFF,TGTGCCAGCAGCTTACTAGCGGGGGCTTACAATGAGCAGTTCTTC
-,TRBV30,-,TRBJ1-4,CAWSGTLLNEKLFF,TGTGCCTGGAGTGGGACTCTTCTTAATGAAAAACTGTTTTTT
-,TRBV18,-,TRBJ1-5,CASSDRDIPIDQHF,TGTGCCAGCTCCGACCGGGACATACCCATTGACCAGCATTTT
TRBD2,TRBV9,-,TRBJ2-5,CASSRLAGGETQYF,TGTGCCAGCAGCCGACTAGCGGGGGGTGAGACCCAGTACTTC
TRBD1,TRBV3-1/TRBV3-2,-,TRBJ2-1,CASSQRGGTGFYNEQFF,TGTGCCAGCAGCCAGAGGGGCGGGACAGGGTTCTACAATGAGCAGTTCTTC
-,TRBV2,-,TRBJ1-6,CASSVEGNNSPLHF,TGTGCCAGCAGTGTGGAGGGAAATAATTCACCCCTCCACTTT
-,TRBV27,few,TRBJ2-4,CASRDNKNIQYF,TGTGCCAGCAGGGACAATAAAAACATTCAGTACTTC
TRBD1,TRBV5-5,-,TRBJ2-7,CASSLATGGSYEQYF,TGTGCCAGCAGCTTGGCGACAGGGGGCTCCTACGAGCAGTACTTC
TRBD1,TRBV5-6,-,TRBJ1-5,CASSISQGGFSNQPQHF,TGTGCCAGCAGCATATCCCAGGGGGGTTTTAGCAATCAGCCCCAGCATTTT
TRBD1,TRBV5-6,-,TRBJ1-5,CASSATGDLRGQPQHF,TGTGCCAGCAGCGCAACAGGGGATCTACGCGGTCAGCCCCAGCATTTT